One and the same sample provided the 14 T cell receptor beta chains below, sequenced in a study of graft-versus-host responses after intestinal transplantation (dated by TCRdb to the early 2020s). The intended sense of this specimen's time point label: cells obtained before transplantation from donor or recipient. Libraries were constructed by the immunoSEQ multiplex PCR assay. As stored in TCRdb, this immuneACCESS dataset retains in-frame rearrangements with V and J assigned. A fraction of the clones does not appear; measured against another copy, unresolved V genes explain less than half of the discrepancy, and the remainder lacks a known reason. This sample has under 25,000 clones in its table, and roughly a third of those were observed once. The ten largest make up 1.5% to 2.5% of the sample. The sequences come from alloreactive CD4+ T cells from a mixed lymphocyte reaction culture, collected before transplantation. Taken with the paper, the label for cell subset or site translates to: CFSE-low proliferating T cells sorted from roughly 6-day pre-transplant mixed lymphocyte reaction (GvH or HvG direction). The receptors were sampled from a human patient who was an organ donor for intestinal transplantation.

Only a few counts were recorded for this clone. The chain carries TRBV6-1 and TRBJ1-3; 7 nucleotides agree with TRBD1. Germline V gene data show CDR1 as MNHNS and CDR2 as SASEGT. The CDR3 runs 15 residues. Trimming at V came to 6 bases and at J to 5 bases, leaving 10 bases not matched to a gene. The CDR3 loop reads CASSPDRVTRNTIYF. DNA for the CDR3: TGTGCCAGCAGCCCCGACAGGGTAACAAGAAACACCATATATTTT.

The sample holds a few counts of this clone. The gene calls are TRBV6-8 and TRBJ1-2, with D unresolved. The ends were cut back, 6 bases at V and 5 bases at J, with 13 bases in the middle. Germline V gene lookup returns CDR1 MNHGY and CDR2 SAAAGT. This CDR3 region has 13 residues. CDR3 bases: TGTGCCAGCAGCCGTCGGTGGAGTTATGGCTACACCTTC. Its translation is CASSRRWSYGYTF.

This clone showed up just a few times. V is TRBV6-5 and J is TRBJ2-7; TRBD1 aligns across 8 bases. V trimming: 10 bases; J trimming: 3 bases; junction bases outside the gene matches: 11. Germline assignment: CDR1 MNHEY and CDR2 SVGAGI. The CDR3 loop spans 14 amino acids. CDR3: CATRARDRLYEQYF. The CDR3 DNA sequence: TGTGCCACCCGCGCCAGGGACAGGCTCTACGAGCAGTACTTC.

V usage is TRBV9 and J usage is TRBJ2-1; no clear D. V lost 3 bases and J lost 9, with 13 bases in between. The CDR3 has 13 residues. CDR1 SGDLS and CDR2 YYNGEE come from the germline V gene. CDR3 nucleotide sequence: TGTGCCAGCAGCGCCATAGTGTCCGGTGAGCAGTTCTTC. Its protein is CASSAIVSGEQFF.

This clone appeared a few times. The rearrangement links TRBV20-1 to TRBJ2-5; unclear D gene. Deletions cut 5 bases from V and 13 bases from J, with 14 bases between. The CDR3 length is 10 residues. Germline V lookup: CDR1 DFQATT, CDR2 SNEGSKA (reference sequence). The CDR3 DNA sequence: TGCAGTGCTGGAACAATTCCTATGTACTTC. Translation: CSAGTIPMYF.

J is TRBJ1-4 and V is TRBV6-6; TRBD1 matches 11 bases. The germline V gene encodes CDR1 MNHNY and CDR2 SVGAGI (reference sequence). V gave up 5 bases and J gave up 8 bases; unmatched junction bases: 7. The CDR3 is 15 amino acids. In DNA form, the CDR3 reads TGTGCCAGCAGTGGGTCGGACAGGGGGCAGGAAAAACTGTTTTTT. Translating it yields CASSGSDRGQEKLFF.

This clone qualifies as medium-sized (0.01 to 0.1%). The chain couples TRBV28 to TRBJ2-7; TRBD1 aligns across 7 bases. This CDR3 is built from 16 residues. J lost 2 bases, V lost 4 bases, and 11 bases had no gene match. The germline V gene encodes CDR1 MDHEN and CDR2 SYDVKM. The CDR3 region is CASSSPAAGTAYEQYF. The DNA for the CDR3 is TGTGCCAGCAGTTCCCCAGCCGCCGGGACAGCCTACGAGCAGTACTTC.

The chain is built from TRBV6-5 and TRBJ2-7; TRBD2 matches at 9 bases. Trimming removed 5 bases from V and 6 bases from J; junction bases left unmatched: 11. Looked up from germline, CDR1 is MNHEY and CDR2 is SVGAGI. The CDR3 is 15 residues long. The CDR3 reads CASSRHEFSGSEQYF. The CDR3 DNA follows: TGTGCCAGCAGTCGTCACGAGTTTAGCGGGAGCGAGCAGTACTTC.

This clone showed up just a few times. The chain carries TRBV4-1 and TRBJ2-1, with D perhaps matching TRBD1 (6 bases). The CDR3 is made up of 16 amino acids. Germline V gene sequence: CDR1 MGHRA, CDR2 YSYEKL. V was trimmed by 3 bases and J by 0 bases, leaving 12 bases between them. The CDR3 sequence is CASSHDRPYSYNEQFF. CDR3 bases: TGCGCCAGCAGCCACGACAGGCCTTACTCCTACAATGAGCAGTTCTTC.

The chain combines TRBV7-2 with TRBJ1-3; D may be TRBD1 (5 bases). Trimming stripped 3 bases from V and 1 base from J, with 7 bases between. Germline loops: CDR1 SGHTA, CDR2 FQGNSA. This CDR3 is 14 amino acids long. In DNA, the CDR3 is TGTGCCAGCAGCTTGGGACCTTCTGGAAACACCATATATTTT. As protein: CASSLGPSGNTIYF.

The chain employs TRBV2 and TRBJ2-7; 8 nucleotides line up with TRBD1. The CDR3 covers 15 residues. Germline V lookup: CDR1 SNHLY, CDR2 FYNNEI. Trimming removed 5 bases from V and 5 bases from J; junction bases left unmatched: 11. In nucleotides, the CDR3 is TGTGCCAGCAGTAAAATAGGACAGGGAATCAACGAGCAGTACTTC. This translates into CASSKIGQGINEQYF.

This clone has a handful of counts. This chain connects TRBV11-2 to TRBJ1-2; 9 positions agree with TRBD1. The CDR3 runs to 13 residues. The V segment lost 5 bases and the J segment 6 bases; nucleotides outside the gene matches: 4. Per the germline V gene, CDR1 is SGHAT and CDR2 is FQNNGV. CDR3 amino acids: CASSPRTGDGYTF. CDR3 DNA sequence: TGTGCCAGCAGCCCCAGGACAGGGGATGGCTACACCTTC.

This clone is medium-sized (0.01 to 0.1%) by share. The V call is TRBV27, the J call TRBJ2-1; possibly TRBD1 for D (5 bases). Germline loops: CDR1 MNHEY, CDR2 SMNVEV (reference sequence). V lost 4 bases and J lost 4, with 23 bases in between. This CDR3 is built from 18 residues. CDR3 residues: CASSSLIDSLSAYNEQFF. In DNA form, the CDR3 reads TGTGCCAGCAGTTCCCTCATAGACAGCCTCTCCGCTTACAATGAGCAGTTCTTC.

This clone was detected a few times. V gene TRBV5-1 combines with J gene TRBJ2-3, with D tentatively TRBD2 (5 bases). Germline CDR1 reads SGHRS; CDR2 reads YFSETQ. The V end was cut by 0 bases, the J end by 0 bases, with 8 bases between. CDR3 length: 15 amino acids. Here the CDR3 reads CASSLEGGSTDTQYF. DNA of the CDR3: TGCGCCAGCAGCTTGGAGGGCGGGAGCACAGATACGCAGTATTTT.